One sample yielded the 32 T cell receptor beta chains listed below, sequenced in a study of blood T cell repertoires in COVID-19 (TCRdb year 2020). Library preparation used the immunoSEQ multiplex PCR assay. TCRdb mirrors the immuneACCESS table, restricted to in-frame sequences. Some clones are absent from its copies; in checked studies, under half trace to an unresolved V gene, and the reason for the others is unknown. This sample has around 330,000 clones in its table, and roughly 87% of those were observed once. Of the sample, approximately 9% is held by the ten largest clones. Sequencing input: PBMCs or T cells enriched from blood (not recorded which). These receptors were obtained from a woman aged 18-29 years who had recovered from COVID-19.

The gene calls are TRBV6-5 and TRBJ1-4; no definite D call. Per the germline V gene, CDR1 is MNHEY and CDR2 is SVGAGI. CDR3 length: 12 residues. The V end lost 7 bases, the J end lost 7 bases, and 10 bases lay between the germline ends. The CDR3 protein is CASKHRGEKLFF. In DNA form, the CDR3 reads TGTGCCAGCAAACATCGTGGTGAAAAACTGTTTTTT.

This clone was seen once. The chain couples TRBV6-4 to TRBJ1-2, with D uncertain. The CDR3 loop spans 14 amino acids. The V and J ends lost 0 bases and 4 bases respectively, with 9 bases between them. Germline assignment: CDR1 MRHNA and CDR2 SNTAGT. The CDR3 DNA sequence: TGTGCCAGCAGTGACTCGGGCGGGCTCTATGGCTACACCTTC. Translated, it gives CASSDSGGLYGYTF.

The V gene is TRBV28, the J gene TRBJ2-3; perhaps TRBD1 as D (5 bases). Trimming left V 4 bases short and J 3 bases short, with 14 bases between. CDR3 length: 15 residues. CDR1 and CDR2 (germline): MDHEN, SYDVKM. Written as DNA, the CDR3 is TGTGCCAGCAGTTCGCTTACACAGGTAACAGATACGCAGTATTTT. Residues: CASSSLTQVTDTQYF.

This clone appeared a few times. This chain links TRBV14 with TRBJ2-1, with a possible D match to TRBD1 (5 bases). Germline CDR1 is SGHDN and CDR2 is FVKESK. The V gene lost 5 bases and the J gene lost 3 bases, with 14 bases spanning the gap. The CDR3 covers 15 residues. The CDR3 bases are TGTGCCAGCAGCTCGAGACAGAGCCTCTACAATGAGCAGTTCTTC. It is translated as CASSSRQSLYNEQFF.

The chain employs TRBV4-3 and TRBJ1-5, with unresolved D. This CDR3 has 15 amino acids. Germline V CDR1 and CDR2: LGHNA, YSLEER. Trimming took off 5 bases at V and 7 bases at J, with 18 bases between the two ends. The DNA of the CDR3 is TGCGCCAGCAGCTTTAGTCTGGCCGCGGAGCAGCCCCAGCATTTT. Amino acids: CASSFSLAAEQPQHF.

V gene TRBV27 combines with J gene TRBJ2-7; 9 bases align to TRBD1. Trimming took 6 bases from V and 3 from J; bases not matched to a gene: 12. CDR3 size: 16 residues. Germline loops: CDR1 MNHEY, CDR2 SMNVEV (reference sequence). As DNA, the CDR3 is TGTGCCAGCAGCTGGGGGGGTTTGGGACAGGGCTACGAGCAGTACTTC. Amino acid sequence: CASSWGGLGQGYEQYF.

The count of this clone is one. This chain connects TRBV7-9 to TRBJ1-6, with 7 bases that match TRBD1. V lost 3 bases, J lost 3 bases, and 8 bases stayed unmatched. The CDR3 runs 17 residues. Per germline, CDR1 SEHNR and CDR2 FQNEAQ (reference sequence). CDR3 sequence (DNA): TGTGCCAGCAGCTTCCCGCACGGACAGGACTATAATTCACCCCTCCACTTT. Its translation: CASSFPHGQDYNSPLHF.

The chain uses TRBV20-1 and TRBJ2-3, with D maybe TRBD1 (6 bases). The germline V and J ends were trimmed by 3 bases and 6 bases, with 13 bases remaining between them. The germline CDR1 and CDR2 sequences are DFQATT and SNEGSKA (reference sequence). CDR3 length: 13 residues. CDR3 in DNA: TGCAGTGCTAGTCAGGGGACGGCGGATACGCAGTATTTT. This gives the protein CSASQGTADTQYF.

The chain has TRBV4-2 and TRBJ2-7; TRBD2 aligns across 9 bases. V was clipped by 5 bases and J by 9 bases; unmatched bases: 20. This CDR3 has 17 amino acids. The germline gives CDR1 LGHNA, CDR2 YNFKEQ. CDR3 bases: TGTGCCAGCAGCTTCTCTGGGCGGGGGGGCTACACTGTTCGGCAGTACTTC. The encoded protein is CASSFSGRGGYTVRQYF.

The chain couples TRBV4-1 to TRBJ2-7; TRBD1 aligns across 8 bases. Germline loops: CDR1 MGHRA, CDR2 YSYEKL. J was trimmed by 0 bases and V by 3 bases; bases with no gene match: 7. The CDR3 runs to 16 residues. CDR3 nucleotide sequence: TGCGCCAGCAGCCAGGGTCGGACAGGGAGCTCCTACGAGCAGTACTTC. Amino acid sequence: CASSQGRTGSSYEQYF.

This clone is a singleton in its sample. The chain uses TRBV10-3 and TRBJ1-2, with TRBD1 matching 7 bases. This CDR3 spans 15 amino acids. Germline loops: CDR1 ENHRY, CDR2 SYGVKD. Germline trimming cut 4 bases from V and 4 bases from J; bases unmatched to any gene: 9. As DNA, the CDR3 is TGTGCCATCAGTGCCCCGACAGGGTTAGGCTATGGCTACACCTTC. Its protein is CAISAPTGLGYGYTF.

The chain recombines TRBV6-2 or TRBV6-3 with TRBJ2-7; 12 nucleotides match TRBD1. This CDR3 spans 20 amino acids. V gave up 2 bases and J gave up 3 bases; unmatched junction bases: 17. The germline V gene encodes CDR1 MNHEY and CDR2 SVGEGT. CDR3 nucleotides: TGTGCCAGCAGTTACCCCGTTCCGGGACAGGGGGCCTTGTTGGACTACGAGCAGTACTTC. Translating it yields CASSYPVPGQGALLDYEQYF.

This clone was seen a few times. This sequence joins TRBV5-1 and TRBJ2-7; D uncertain. CDR1 is SGHRS and CDR2 is YFSETQ in the germline V gene. The CDR3 has 14 amino acids. The V end was cut by 0 bases, the J end by 4 bases, with 11 bases between. CDR3 protein: CASSLESLEYEQYF. Written as DNA, the CDR3 is TGCGCCAGCAGCTTGGAATCCCTAGAATACGAGCAGTACTTC.

This clone was counted a few times. V is TRBV6-5 and J is TRBJ1-3; TRBD1 agrees at 8 bases. V shed 6 bases and J 4 bases; nucleotides not matched to a gene: 8. The CDR3 totals 15 residues. CDR1 is MNHEY and CDR2 is SVGAGI in the germline V gene. The CDR3 DNA reads TGTGCCAGCAGCGCCCCGACAGGGGCCGGAAACACCATATATTTT. The encoded protein is CASSAPTGAGNTIYF.

The chain is built from TRBV4-2 and TRBJ2-1, with TRBD2 identical over 8 bases. The germline V gene encodes CDR1 LGHNA and CDR2 YNFKEQ. The length of the CDR3 is 15 residues. V lost 4 bases, J lost 3 bases, and 5 bases stayed unmatched. CDR3 protein: CASSLSGADYNEQFF. The DNA of the CDR3 is TGTGCCAGCAGCCTTAGCGGGGCCGACTACAATGAGCAGTTCTTC.

The gene calls are TRBV5-6 and TRBJ1-4; D may be TRBD1 (6 bases). Germline CDR1 and CDR2: SGHDT and YYEEEE. This CDR3 comprises 15 residues. The ends were cut back, 4 bases at V and 0 bases at J, with 10 bases in the middle. The CDR3 region is CASSPYRATNEKLFF. The CDR3 coding sequence is TGTGCCAGCAGCCCATACAGGGCAACTAATGAAAAACTGTTTTTT.

The rearrangement links TRBV5-8 to TRBJ1-5, with 8 bases that match TRBD1. The CDR3 consists of 15 residues. Germline lookup yields CDR1 SGHTS and CDR2 YDEGEE. The junction had 5 bases not matched to a gene; V was cut back by 0 bases and J by 6 bases. The CDR3 nucleotides are TGTGCCAGCAGCTTGGATCCAGGGGGCGTTCAGCCCCAGCATTTT. It specifies CASSLDPGGVQPQHF.

The rearrangement links TRBV4-2 to TRBJ1-2; D is possibly TRBD1 (5 bases). V dropped 3 bases and J dropped 2 bases, with 10 bases sitting between them. The CDR3 totals 14 residues. Germline lookup yields CDR1 LGHNA and CDR2 YNFKEQ. CDR3 in DNA: TGTGCCAGCAGCCACCTAGGGGTGAACTATGGCTACACCTTC. Protein product: CASSHLGVNYGYTF.

The rearrangement joins TRBV4-3 to TRBJ2-1, with D uncertain. The ends were cut back, 5 bases at V and 7 bases at J, with 9 bases in the middle. The CDR3 is 12 amino acids. CDR1 is LGHNA, CDR2 YSLEER, per germline. The chain's CDR3 is CASSSLGNEQFF. DNA of the CDR3: TGCGCCAGCAGCTCACTCGGGAATGAGCAGTTCTTC.

The chain joins TRBV5-1 to TRBJ2-7; D is uncertain. The CDR3 covers 13 residues. The germline V and J ends were trimmed by 3 bases and 0 bases, with 7 bases remaining between them. Germline CDR1 and CDR2: SGHRS and YFSETQ. CDR3 sequence: CASSSPSSYEQYF. The CDR3 region has the DNA TGCGCCAGCAGCTCCCCCAGCTCCTACGAGCAGTACTTC.

V usage is TRBV5-4 and J usage is TRBJ2-3; D might be TRBD2 (5 bases). V was cut by 0 bases and J by 0 bases, with 8 bases left in between. Germline-derived CDR1 and CDR2 are SGHNT and YYREEE (reference sequence). There are 15 residues in the CDR3. CDR3 coding DNA: TGTGCCAGCAGCTTGGGACCGGGGAGCACAGATACGCAGTATTTT. Its protein product is CASSLGPGSTDTQYF.

The chain carries TRBV6-5 and TRBJ2-2, with D perhaps TRBD2 (6 bases). This CDR3 has 15 residues. Germline values: CDR1 MNHEY, CDR2 SVGAGI. V was trimmed by 3 bases and J by 1 base, leaving 9 bases between them. CDR3 amino acids: CASSYTAGNTGELFF. The CDR3 DNA reads TGTGCCAGCAGTTATACAGCGGGGAACACCGGGGAGCTGTTTTTT.

The genes are TRBV3-1 (or the pseudogene TRBV3-2) and TRBJ2-7; TRBD1 aligns across 9 bases. This CDR3 region has 15 residues. Germline V gene data show CDR1 as LGHDT and CDR2 as YNNKEL (reference sequence). J lost 2 bases, V lost 4 bases, and 6 bases had no gene match. The chain's CDR3 is CASSPIRDRAYEQYF. CDR3 in DNA: TGTGCCAGCAGCCCAATCCGGGACAGGGCCTACGAGCAGTACTTC.

The chain combines TRBV7-9 with TRBJ2-7, with 8 bases identical to TRBD1. The germline CDR1 and CDR2 sequences are SEHNR and FQNEAQ (reference sequence). J was trimmed by 5 bases and V by 3 bases; bases with no gene match: 12. The CDR3 is 16 residues long. The CDR3 region is CASSLDLGQGNHEQYF. CDR3 sequence (DNA): TGTGCCAGCAGCTTGGACCTCGGACAGGGTAACCACGAGCAGTACTTC.

The rearrangement joins TRBV18 to TRBJ2-3; 9 bases are shared with TRBD1. The CDR3 covers 16 residues. Germline V gives CDR1 KGHSH, CDR2 LQKENI. The J segment lost 6 bases and the V segment lost 3 bases, leaving 10 bases of the junction unmatched. The DNA of the CDR3 is TGTGCCAGCTCACCTGGGACAGGGAGGGTCGGTGATACGCAGTATTTT. Its protein product is CASSPGTGRVGDTQYF.

The rearrangement joins TRBV6-5 to TRBJ1-3; TRBD1 might be the D (6 bases). Germline CDR1 MNHEY, CDR2 SVGAGI. The CDR3 consists of 15 residues. Between the trimmed V and J ends, which lost 5 bases and 0 bases, there was a span of 11 bases. The CDR3: CASSTDRSSGNTIYF. The CDR3 nucleotides are TGTGCCAGCAGTACCGACAGGAGCTCTGGAAACACCATATATTTT.

The CDR3 DNA sequence: TGTGCCAGCAGCTCCGAAGCCCGGCAGGGCGGAGAGACCCAGTACTTC. Amino acids: CASSSEARQGGETQYF. The chain has TRBV13 and TRBJ2-5; tentatively, D is TRBD1 (5 bases). The CDR3 extends over 16 amino acids. The V end was cut by 4 bases, the J end by 4 bases, with 19 bases between. Germline V gives CDR1 PRHDT, CDR2 FYEKMQ (reference sequence).

The chain couples TRBV11-2 to TRBJ2-1; 10 positions agree with TRBD2. CDR3 length equals 15 residues. CDR1 and CDR2 from the germline V gene are SGHAT and FQNNGV. Trimming took 0 bases from V and 9 from J; bases not matched to a gene: 5. Here the CDR3 DNA reads TGTGCCAGCAGCTTAGATAGCGGGGGGCTCGGTGAGCAGTTCTTC. It encodes CASSLDSGGLGEQFF. Looking up the rest from reference TRBV11-2 and TRBJ2-1 gives the full variable domain: EAGVAQSPRYKIIEKRQSVAFWCNPISGHATLYWYQQILGQGPKLLIQFQNNGVVDDSQLPKDRFSAERLKGVDSTLKIQPAKLEDSAVYLCASSLDSGGLGEQFFGPGTRLTVL.

V and J are TRBV30 and TRBJ1-1; tentatively, D is TRBD1 (5 bases). The CDR3 length is 14 residues. CDR1 and CDR2 from the germline V gene are GTSNPN and SVGIG (reference sequence). The CDR3 sequence is CASGPLPLNTEAFF. The CDR3 DNA reads as TGTGCATCAGGGCCGCTCCCTTTGAACACTGAAGCTTTCTTT.

The genes are TRBV5-1 and TRBJ2-5, with TRBD1 matching 10 bases. The CDR3 runs 14 residues. Looked up from germline, CDR1 is SGHRS and CDR2 is YFSETQ. Losses at the gene ends were 3 bases for V and 5 bases for J; bases not matched to a gene: 4. The CDR3 nucleotides read TGCGCCAGCAGCTCGACAGGGGGCGGGGAGACCCAGTACTTC. This sequence encodes CASSSTGGGETQYF.

J is TRBJ1-1 and V is TRBV7-2; a possible D gene is TRBD1 (6 bases). The ends were cut back, 1 base at V and 4 bases at J, with 10 bases in the middle. The CDR3 loop spans 14 amino acids. Per the germline V gene, CDR1 is SGHTA and CDR2 is FQGNSA. In DNA form, the CDR3 reads TGTGCCAGCAGCTTAGGAGGACAGTTCACTGAAGCTTTCTTT. Translating gives CASSLGGQFTEAFF.

The chain joins TRBV3-1 (or the pseudogene TRBV3-2) to TRBJ2-2, with D possibly matching TRBD1 (5 bases). The CDR3 runs 17 residues. Germline loops: CDR1 LGHDT, CDR2 YNNKEL (reference sequence). V shed 0 bases and J shed 1 base, with 12 bases lying between them. The CDR3 DNA reads as TGTGCCAGCAGCCAAGACTTTGGGGCCGTGAACACCGGGGAGCTGTTTTTT. This translates into CASSQDFGAVNTGELFF.